The rows below give T cell receptor beta chains drawn from one sample of a study of cytomegalovirus exposure and HLA in healthy donors. TCRdb's copy holds only in-frame clones and misses some; the assay was immunoSEQ multiplex PCR. Found here are 140,000 to 150,000 clones; the top ten clones hold around 1.5%. Sequences were obtained from PBMCs. The source of these receptors is a woman in her fifties or sixties in good health and CMV-seronegative. Each CDR3 is given with its conserved first and last residue.

CDR3aa: CASSRQLRQEKLFF; v_gene: TRBV5-6
CDR3aa: CATSRVGTLGTGRYEQFF; v_gene: TRBV15
CDR3aa: CASSLAASLAGGRFGEQFF; v_gene: TRBV11-2
CDR3aa: CASSIDSQGWNSPLHF; v_gene: TRBV19
CDR3aa: CASSVAGTPEAFF; v_gene: TRBV9
CDR3aa: CASSPATSGRADTQYF; v_gene: TRBV18
CDR3aa: CASSQDQGQPQHF; v_gene: TRBV4-3
CDR3aa: CASSSTGDEQYF; v_gene: TRBV5-1
CDR3aa: CASSLPGVHGYTF; v_gene: TRBV14
CDR3aa: CAWSVNPGALGYTF; v_gene: TRBV30
CDR3aa: CASSLSLSPDTQYF; v_gene: TRBV7-9
CDR3aa: CASSYATGGQTQYF; v_gene: TRBV6-6
CDR3aa: CATSRDLASGVQETQYF; v_gene: TRBV15
CDR3aa: CASSVRTGGQPQHF; v_gene: TRBV6-1
CDR3aa: CASSSGNYNEQFF; v_gene: TRBV19
CDR3aa: CASSYQVGGQDEQFF; v_gene: TRBV9
CDR3aa: CASSSFPTGGQETQYF; v_gene: TRBV7-2
CDR3aa: CASSDSWGRGIFF; v_gene: TRBV6-4
CDR3aa: CASSDIRGPAQPQHF; v_gene: TRBV7-2
CDR3aa: CASTERLAGNNEQFF; v_gene: TRBV2